This T cell receptor beta chain was captured in a study of response to subunit inactivated influenza vaccine. The CDR3 has 16 residues. Germline values: CDR1 SGHDT, CDR2 YYEEEE. The V end lost 0 bases, the J end lost 0 bases, and 13 bases lay between the germline ends. MiXCR was run by TCRdb on the RT-PCR reads, yielding one entry per CDR3 protein. Of about 540,000 distinct CDR3 sequences listed, roughly 25% were seen once; the top ten hold 2.8%. These same data were also listed under a study on T cells expressing NK-cell markers. That source reports: 5'RACE template switching built TCR beta cDNA with unique molecular identifiers. Dominant NKG2C+ clonotypes made up about 1.0-7.5% of CD8+ T cells in roughly six donors.

This TCR was recovered from a man in his fifties who received an inactivated influenza vaccine. The gene calls are TRBV5-6 and TRBJ2-7; D gene unclear. The sample was CD4+ T cells sorted from PBMCs, taken roughly 13 days after vaccination. CDR3 sequence (DNA): TGTGCCAGCAGCTTGGAAGCTTTCAGCGCCTCCTACGAGCAGTACTTC. Protein product: CASSLEAFSASYEQYF. Full variable domain (remainder filled in from reference TRBV5-6 and TRBJ2-7): DAGVTQSPTHLIKTRGQQVTLRCSPKSGHDTVSWYQQALGQGPQFIFQYYEEEERQRGNFPDRFSGHQFPNYSSELNVNALLLGDSALYLCASSLEAFSASYEQYFGPGTRLTVT.